One and the same sample provided the 2 T cell receptor beta chains below, sequenced in a study of blood T cell repertoires in COVID-19. Profiling relied on immunoSEQ multiplex PCR, and the TCRdb table lists in-frame clones only, not all of them. The table lists about 210,000 clones, approximately 87% of them singletons, with 6.2% in the top ten. Sample: peripheral blood. All receptors derive from a man aged 55 to 70 who had recovered from COVID-19.

The chain links TRBV29-1 to TRBJ2-2; 9 bases match TRBD2. Germline CDR1 SQVTM, CDR2 ANQGSEA. This CDR3 spans 14 amino acids. V was clipped by 4 bases and J by 3 bases; unmatched bases: 3. In nucleotides, the CDR3 is TGCAGCGTTGCGCGGGGGGGCGACACCGGGGAGCTGTTTTTT. Translated: CSVARGGDTGELFF.

The rearrangement joins TRBV6-2 or TRBV6-3 to TRBJ2-4, with TRBD1 matching 7 bases. CDR1 and CDR2 from the germline V gene are MNHEY and SVGEGT. With 5 bases clipped from V and 0 bases from J, the junction kept 7 bases outside the gene matches. There are 16 residues in the CDR3. For the CDR3, the DNA is TGTGCCAGCAGTAAACAGGGGTTGGGAGCCAAAAACATTCAGTACTTC. Protein: CASSKQGLGAKNIQYF.